These 27 T cell receptor beta chains were sequenced from one sample in a study of T-cell memory formation after mild COVID-19. TCRdb re-derived calls from the 5' RACE reads in MiXCR, one entry per CDR3 protein. The sample lists over 450,000 distinct CDR3 sequences, around 21% occurring once. Sequencing was carried out using PBMCs or a T cell subset sorted from them (not recorded which). All receptors derive from an adult woman who had mild COVID-19 (a few samples of this study predate the infection). Cell type and time point are not known.

V and J are TRBV9 and TRBJ2-3; D ambiguous. Trimming stripped 3 bases from V and 0 bases from J, with 11 bases between. CDR1 SGDLS and CDR2 YYNGEE come from the germline V gene. The length of the CDR3 is 15 residues. In DNA form, the CDR3 reads TGTGCCAGCAGCGGTTCGGTCGCTAGCACAGATACGCAGTATTTT. Residues: CASSGSVASTDTQYF.

The rearrangement links TRBV20-1 to TRBJ2-3; D is tentatively TRBD1 or TRBD2 (6 bases each). CDR1 and CDR2 from the germline V gene are DFQATT and SNEGSKA (reference sequence). V lost 1 base and J lost 3, with 11 bases in between. This CDR3 contains 14 residues. CDR3 sequence (DNA): TGCAGTGCTAGAGTTGGGGGGCGAACAGATACGCAGTATTTT. It is translated as CSARVGGRTDTQYF.

V is TRBV7-6 and J is TRBJ2-6, with 8 bases identical to TRBD1. V was clipped by 4 bases and J by 5 bases; unmatched bases: 13. The CDR3 consists of 18 residues. Germline V lookup: CDR1 SGHVS, CDR2 FNYEAQ. In DNA form, the CDR3 reads TGTGCCAGCAGCTCGACCGGGACAGGCACCATCAGGGCCAACGTCCTGACTTTC. This codes for CASSSTGTGTIRANVLTF.

The rearrangement joins TRBV3-1 to TRBJ2-7; D uncertain. The germline V and J ends were trimmed by 0 bases and 9 bases, with 9 bases remaining between them. The CDR3 has 12 amino acids. The germline gives CDR1 LGHDT, CDR2 YNNKEL (reference sequence). The CDR3 is CASSQEGFSQYF. The CDR3 nucleotides are TGTGCCAGCAGCCAAGAAGGGTTCTCGCAGTACTTC.

This rearrangement joins TRBV3-1 to TRBJ1-5; D is unclear. This CDR3 is 14 amino acids long. The germline gives CDR1 LGHDT, CDR2 YNNKEL (reference sequence). The V gene lost 1 base and the J gene lost 1 base, with 5 bases spanning the gap. DNA for the CDR3: TGTGCCAGCAGCCAAGTAGGAAGCAATCAGCCCCAGCATTTT. It codes for CASSQVGSNQPQHF.

The J gene is TRBJ2-3, the V gene TRBV30; D call uncertain. The CDR3 runs 12 residues. V was clipped by 7 bases and J by 1 base, with 9 bases between them. Germline V gives CDR1 GTSNPN, CDR2 SVGIG (reference sequence). The CDR3 region has the DNA TGTGCCTACAAAAGGGGCACAGATACGCAGTATTTT. This codes for CAYKRGTDTQYF.

CDR3 residues: CASSPGLAGGQGANVLTF. DNA for the CDR3: TGTGCCAGCAGCCCGGGACTAGCGGGGGGGCAAGGGGCCAACGTCCTGACTTTC. The chain couples TRBV7-6 to TRBJ2-6, with 16 bases fitting TRBD2. The CDR3 runs 18 residues. With 5 bases clipped from V and 4 bases from J, the junction kept 5 bases outside the gene matches. Germline V CDR1 and CDR2: SGHVS, FNYEAQ.

This rearrangement joins TRBV10-3 to TRBJ2-7; 9 bases align to TRBD1. Germline CDR1 reads ENHRY; CDR2 reads SYGVKD. The V segment lost 7 bases and the J segment 5 bases; nucleotides outside the gene matches: 9. The CDR3 runs 14 residues. This CDR3 reads CAITDPTGGDEQYF. The CDR3 nucleotides read TGTGCCATCACCGATCCGACAGGGGGTGACGAGCAGTACTTC.

In its sample, this clonotype was seen a few times. The rearrangement joins TRBV10-3 to TRBJ2-1; the D is unclear. Per germline, CDR1 ENHRY and CDR2 SYGVKD. The CDR3 length is 15 residues. V was shortened by 2 bases and J by 7 bases, with 15 bases between the two germline ends. The CDR3: CAISEPSQSLNEQFF. Written as DNA, the CDR3 is TGTGCCATCAGTGAGCCCTCTCAGTCCTTGAATGAGCAGTTCTTC.

The chain has TRBV13 and TRBJ2-7; D possibly corresponds to TRBD1 (5 bases). V was trimmed by 3 bases and J by 5 bases, leaving 17 bases between them. The germline V gene has CDR1 PRHDT and CDR2 FYEKMQ (reference sequence). The length of the CDR3 is 15 residues. CDR3 protein: CASSLPEAGINEQYF. The DNA of the CDR3 is TGTGCCAGCAGCTTGCCCGAGGCAGGGATAAACGAGCAGTACTTC.

The rearrangement links TRBV21-1 to TRBJ2-2; the table's D gene call, TRBD1, was not cross checked with the DNA. TRBV21-1 has pseudogene status. The CDR3 extends over 17 amino acids. The CDR3 here is CASSKVGRTVHTGELFF. The CDR3 coding sequence is TGTGCCAGCAGCAAAGTAGGTCGGACAGTGCACACCGGGGAGCTGTTTTTT.

V usage is TRBV23-1 and J usage is TRBJ2-2; tentative D call: TRBD2 (5 bases). TRBV23-1 belongs to the ORF category, with a function that is uncertain. CDR3 length: 13 residues. V lost 2 bases and J 9 bases, leaving 10 bases between the germline ends. This CDR3 is CASSQEGGWELFF. DNA of the CDR3: TGCGCCAGCAGTCAAGAGGGCGGCTGGGAGCTGTTTTTT.

This clonotype was counted a single time. The V and J genes are TRBV5-4 and TRBJ2-5, with TRBD1 identical over 8 bases. The ends lost 4 bases at V and 2 bases at J; junction bases unmatched: 4. The CDR3 has 14 amino acids. From germline, CDR1 is SGHNT and CDR2 YYREEE (reference sequence). CDR3 region: CASSIGTGQETQYF. The CDR3 DNA sequence: TGTGCCAGCAGCATAGGGACAGGTCAAGAGACCCAGTACTTC.

The chain couples TRBV6-4 to TRBJ2-7; TRBD2 agrees at 8 bases. The J segment lost 9 bases and the V segment lost 6 bases, leaving 16 bases of the junction unmatched. Germline values: CDR1 MRHNA, CDR2 SNTAGT. This CDR3 has 15 amino acids. CDR3 DNA sequence: TGTGCCAGCAGCCAAGCAGGGACTAGGGTTCCGCGGCAGTACTTC. It yields the protein CASSQAGTRVPRQYF.

This clonotype came up a few times. The chain employs TRBV6-5 and TRBJ1-1; D remains unclear. Germline CDR1 MNHEY, CDR2 SVGAGI. The V end lost 6 bases, the J end lost 1 base, and 9 bases lay between the germline ends. CDR3 length equals 13 residues. The CDR3 is CASRVAENTEAFF. The CDR3 DNA reads as TGTGCCAGCAGGGTCGCCGAGAACACTGAAGCTTTCTTT.

This clonotype has a handful of counts. The genes are TRBV5-5 and TRBJ2-7; no clear D. The CDR3 has 15 amino acids. With 4 bases removed from V and 2 bases from J, the gap between germline ends came to 16 bases. Per the germline V gene, CDR1 is SGHKS and CDR2 is YYEKEE (reference sequence). The CDR3 sequence: CASSLSGPTAYEQYF. CDR3 coding DNA: TGTGCCAGCAGCCTCTCGGGCCCAACAGCCTACGAGCAGTACTTC.

The genes are TRBV5-6 and TRBJ1-1; D ambiguous. Trimming cost V 1 base and J 6 bases, with 7 bases left between them. CDR1 is SGHDT, CDR2 YYEEEE, per germline. The CDR3 totals 12 residues. CDR3 in DNA: TGTGCCAGCAGCTTGATCAGATCTGAAGCTTTCTTT. This gives the protein CASSLIRSEAFF. Full variable domain (outside the CDR3, taken from reference TRBV5-6 and TRBJ1-1): DAGVTQSPTHLIKTRGQQVTLRCSPKSGHDTVSWYQQALGQGPQFIFQYYEEEERQRGNFPDRFSGHQFPNYSSELNVNALLLGDSALYLCASSLIRSEAFFGQGTRLTVV.

In its sample, this clonotype was seen a few times. The gene calls are TRBV7-2 and TRBJ1-1; D perhaps matches TRBD1 (6 bases). V dropped 4 bases and J dropped 1 base, with 13 bases sitting between them. This CDR3 has 15 residues. In germline, CDR1 is SGHTA, CDR2 FQGNSA. CDR3 nucleotide sequence: TGTGCCAGCAGCTCTATGGGGGCAGCGAACACTGAAGCTTTCTTT. Residues: CASSSMGAANTEAFF. Based on the CDR3 plus reference TRBV7-2 and TRBJ1-1, the full variable domain is GAGVSQSPSNKVTEKGKDVELRCDPISGHTALYWYRQSLGQGLEFLIYFQGNSAPDKSGLPSDRFSAERTGGSVSTLTIQRTQQEDSAVYLCASSSMGAANTEAFFGQGTRLTVV.

This clonotype was detected only a few times. This chain connects TRBV12-3 or TRBV12-4 to TRBJ2-3; tentatively, D is TRBD1 (6 bases). Trimming stripped 5 bases from V and 5 bases from J, with 20 bases between. The CDR3 spans 16 residues. CDR3 bases: TGTGCCAGCAGTCCGGGACACTTTGGGCCCGGAGATACGCAGTATTTT. Its translation is CASSPGHFGPGDTQYF.

J is TRBJ1-6 and V is TRBV18; no clear D. This CDR3 is built from 13 residues. Germline V gene data show CDR1 as KGHSH and CDR2 as LQKENI. V lost 5 bases, J lost 6 bases, and 8 bases lay in between. The CDR3, as DNA: TGTGCCAGCTCAGCAGTACCTAATTCACCCCTCCACTTT. Its translation is CASSAVPNSPLHF.

This rearrangement joins TRBV6-1 to TRBJ2-7, with 7 bases aligning to TRBD1. The CDR3 has 14 amino acids. J was trimmed by 3 bases and V by 6 bases; bases with no gene match: 8. Germline CDR1 is MNHNS and CDR2 is SASEGT. Here the CDR3 reads CASSLTGTDYEQYF. Written as DNA, the CDR3 is TGTGCCAGCAGCCTCACCGGGACAGACTACGAGCAGTACTTC.

The chain joins TRBV5-4 to TRBJ2-1; 7 bases map to TRBD2. In germline, CDR1 is SGHNT, CDR2 YYREEE (reference sequence). With 1 base clipped from V and 9 bases from J, the junction kept 10 bases outside the gene matches. This CDR3 comprises 15 residues. The CDR3, as DNA: TGTGCCAGCAGCTTGCCGAGCGGGAAATGGGGTGAGCAGTTCTTC. This translates into CASSLPSGKWGEQFF.

This rearrangement joins TRBV27 to TRBJ2-3, with D perhaps TRBD1 (5 bases). The CDR3 spans 17 residues. V gave up 2 bases and J gave up 2 bases, with 17 bases separating them. The germline V gene has CDR1 MNHEY and CDR2 SMNVEV (reference sequence). CDR3 sequence: CASSLVRQGGNTDTQYF. The CDR3 region has the DNA TGTGCCAGCAGTTTAGTCCGCCAGGGCGGTAACACAGATACGCAGTATTTT.

V usage is TRBV20-1 and J usage is TRBJ2-7, with 9 nucleotides matching TRBD2. V was clipped by 6 bases and J by 2 bases; unmatched bases: 11. CDR3 length equals 15 residues. From germline, CDR1 is DFQATT and CDR2 SNEGSKA (reference sequence). The CDR3 loop reads CSASLSGGATYEQYF. In DNA form, the CDR3 reads TGCAGTGCAAGTCTTAGCGGGGGTGCCACCTACGAGCAGTACTTC.

This clonotype turned up a few times. CDR3 in DNA: TGTGCCAGCAGCCAGGCTCCGGGACAGTTGTATCCCCAGCATTTT. It encodes CASSQAPGQLYPQHF. This sequence joins TRBV5-5 and TRBJ1-5; 7 nucleotides match TRBD1. V shed 4 bases, J shed 10 bases, and the junction held 14 bases outside the gene matches. The CDR3 has 15 residues. Germline CDR1 reads SGHKS; CDR2 reads YYEKEE (reference sequence).

The chain combines TRBV20-1 with TRBJ2-4; weak D call: TRBD2 (6 bases). V was clipped by 3 bases and J by 3 bases, with 9 bases between them. Germline CDR1 reads DFQATT; CDR2 reads SNEGSKA (reference sequence). This CDR3 region has 13 residues. As DNA, the CDR3 is TGCAGTGCTAGTGGAGGGAACAAAAACATTCAGTACTTC. This translates into CSASGGNKNIQYF.

A few counts support this clonotype. The chain carries TRBV7-9 and TRBJ2-3, with 7 bases aligning to TRBD1. V gave up 3 bases and J gave up 3 bases; unmatched junction bases: 6. Germline V gives CDR1 SEHNR, CDR2 FQNEAQ (reference sequence). The CDR3 sequence is 15 residues long. CDR3 coding DNA: TGTGCCAGCAGCTTCCAGGGACAGCGGACAGATACGCAGTATTTT. It is translated as CASSFQGQRTDTQYF.